The 20 T cell receptor beta chains below were found in one sample sequenced in a study of Ad26.COV2.S vaccination and SARS-CoV-2 variants (dated by TCRdb to the early 2020s). The treatment or condition label, as the study defines it: 19 received Ad26.COV2.S at low or high dose, single or two shots; five or six received placebo; per-sample allocation not given. For vaccine and placebo recipients, repertoires were sequenced using samples collected on day 63 after the first injection. Library preparation was by the immunoSEQ multiplex PCR assay. TCRdb took this table from immuneACCESS and kept in-frame rearrangements with V and J called. Such tables lack part of the clones; where checked against another copy, unresolved V genes explain under half of the gap, and the rest is unexplained. The sample yields roughly 320,000 clones; about nine tenths were counted once. The ten largest clones take up more than 3% of the sample.

The sample here was peripheral blood, taken in a trial of Ad26.COV2.S vaccine versus placebo. The receptors stem from a person aged 18-65 years who received the Ad26.COV2.S COVID-19 vaccine or a placebo.

V gene TRBV12-3 or TRBV12-4 combines with J gene TRBJ1-2, with no clear D. Deletions cut 1 base from V and 6 bases from J, with 9 bases between. CDR3 length: 13 amino acids. The CDR3 reads CASSLVGIDGYTF. CDR3 in DNA: TGTGCCAGCAGTTTAGTAGGGATCGATGGCTACACCTTC.

This clone has a handful of counts. The J gene is TRBJ1-2, the V gene TRBV10-1, with 7 nucleotides matching TRBD1. Germline V gene lookup returns CDR1 WNHNN and CDR2 SYGVQD (reference sequence). This CDR3 is built from 14 residues. Trimming cost V 0 bases and J 3 bases; bases outside gene matches: 1. The CDR3 loop is CASSESQGHYGYTF. CDR3 nucleotides: TGCGCCAGCAGTGAGTCACAGGGGCACTATGGCTACACCTTC.

This clone was counted a single time. The rearrangement uses TRBV3-1 (or the pseudogene TRBV3-2) and TRBJ2-5; no clear D gene. Per germline, CDR1 LGHDT and CDR2 YNNKEL (reference sequence). This CDR3 has 18 amino acids. Trimming pared 3 bases from V and 2 bases from J, leaving 22 bases between. Here the CDR3 reads CASSHQALLTRSQETQYF. The DNA of the CDR3 is TGTGCCAGCAGCCATCAAGCCTTGCTCACGAGGAGTCAAGAGACCCAGTACTTC.

V and J are TRBV2 and TRBJ2-3; weak D call: TRBD2 (6 bases). This CDR3 is 14 amino acids long. CDR1 is SNHLY, CDR2 FYNNEI, per germline. V lost 7 bases to trimming and J lost 0 bases, with 11 bases between them. CDR3 sequence: CASTELASTDTQYF. The CDR3 DNA is TGTGCCAGCACCGAACTAGCTAGCACAGATACGCAGTATTTT. The entire variable domain, with the rest obtained from reference TRBV2 and TRBJ2-3, is as follows: EPEVTQTPSHQVTQMGQEVILRCVPISNHLYFYWYRQILGQKVEFLVSFYNNEISEKSEIFDDQFSVERPDGSNFTLKIRSTKLEDSAMYFCASTELASTDTQYFGPGTRLTVL.

V gene TRBV6-2 or TRBV6-3 combines with J gene TRBJ2-7, with 8 bases identical to TRBD1. The length of the CDR3 is 15 residues. J was trimmed by 1 base and V by 5 bases; bases with no gene match: 7. CDR1 and CDR2 from the germline V gene are MNHEY and SVGEGT. The CDR3 DNA sequence: TGTGCCAGCAGTCCCGGACAGGGACTTTCCTACGAGCAGTACTTC. The encoded protein is CASSPGQGLSYEQYF.

This chain connects TRBV29-1 to TRBJ1-2; 9 nucleotides agree with TRBD1. This CDR3 is 19 amino acids long. Germline CDR1 and CDR2: SQVTM and ANQGSEA. J gave up 4 bases and V 0 bases, and 18 bases lay outside the gene matches. CDR3 nucleotides: TGCAGCGTTGAAGATCGGACGCGGCCACAGGGGGCCTTTGTCTATGGCTACACCTTC. Translation gives CSVEDRTRPQGAFVYGYTF.

This chain uses TRBV10-3 with TRBJ1-1; 7 bases map to TRBD1. CDR1 and CDR2 from the germline V gene are ENHRY and SYGVKD. The CDR3 consists of 13 residues. After removal of 10 bases from V and 1 base from J, the junction contained 6 bases not matched to a gene. The CDR3 DNA is TGTGCCACCAACAGGGGAGAGAACACTGAAGCTTTCTTT. This gives the protein CATNRGENTEAFF.

This chain links TRBV6-2 or TRBV6-3 with TRBJ1-6; no firm D call. Germline CDR1 and CDR2: MNHEY and SVGEGT. The CDR3 is made up of 17 amino acids. Between the trimmed V and J ends, which lost 2 bases and 3 bases, there was a span of 14 bases. DNA of the CDR3: TGTGCCAGCAGTTACACGATGGCGGGAATCTATAATTCACCCCTCCACTTT. Translation: CASSYTMAGIYNSPLHF.

This rearrangement joins TRBV5-1 to TRBJ1-4; 8 bases agree with TRBD1. The V segment lost 0 bases and the J segment 10 bases; nucleotides outside the gene matches: 14. Germline V gene sequence: CDR1 SGHRS, CDR2 YFSETQ. The CDR3 runs 17 residues. For the CDR3, the DNA is TGCGCCAGCAGCTTGGCCGCAGGGGGCGGTCAAGGCCGAAAACTGTTTTTT. Protein: CASSLAAGGGQGRKLFF.

The rearrangement joins TRBV24-1 to TRBJ2-1, with a possible D match to TRBD2 (6 bases). There are 12 residues in the CDR3. Deletions cut 1 base from V and 12 bases from J, with 9 bases between. The germline V gene has CDR1 KGHDR and CDR2 SFDVKD. This CDR3 is CATSDFGGRQFF. In DNA, the CDR3 is TGTGCCACCAGTGATTTCGGGGGACGGCAGTTCTTC.

The chain is built from TRBV6-2 or TRBV6-3 and TRBJ1-2; 9 nucleotides agree with TRBD1. The length of the CDR3 is 12 residues. Per the germline V gene, CDR1 is MNHEY and CDR2 is SVGEGT. J was trimmed by 5 bases and V by 5 bases; bases with no gene match: 0. The CDR3 here is CASSGTGYGYTF. The CDR3 DNA sequence: TGTGCCAGCAGTGGGACAGGGTATGGCTACACCTTC.

The gene calls are TRBV6-5 and TRBJ1-1, with D tentatively TRBD1 (5 bases). CDR3 length: 13 residues. Germline CDR1 is MNHEY and CDR2 is SVGAGI. Trimming stripped 0 bases from V and 11 bases from J, with 13 bases between. The CDR3 DNA sequence: TGTGCCAGCAGTTACTCGTTTCAGGGAAGGGCTTTCTTT. This translates into CASSYSFQGRAFF.

The chain combines TRBV2 with TRBJ2-3, with 7 bases identical to TRBD2. Germline CDR1 and CDR2: SNHLY and FYNNEI. This CDR3 is built from 16 residues. Unmatched junction bases numbered 8, after V lost 5 bases and J lost 0 bases. This CDR3 reads CASSSQRGVSTDTQYF. The CDR3 DNA reads TGTGCCAGCAGTTCTCAGCGGGGCGTTAGCACAGATACGCAGTATTTT.

For this clone: Distinct nucleotide sequences in the sample also encode this CDR3. This chain uses TRBV5-1 with TRBJ2-7; no clear D. Trimming took off 3 bases at V and 0 bases at J, with 7 bases between the two ends. The CDR3 runs 13 residues. Germline assignment: CDR1 SGHRS and CDR2 YFSETQ. CDR3 loop: CASSSGPSYEQYF. CDR3 in DNA: TGCGCCAGCAGCTCAGGACCCTCCTACGAGCAGTACTTC.

The V and J genes are TRBV7-3 and TRBJ2-5; D not certain. This CDR3 is 13 amino acids long. Trimming shortened V by 3 bases and J by 5 bases, and 10 bases separated the two germline ends. In germline, CDR1 is SGHTA, CDR2 FQGTGA. The CDR3 region has the DNA TGTGCCAGCAGCTTGGGCTTCTCGGAGACCCAGTACTTC. Translation: CASSLGFSETQYF.

The chain carries TRBV7-3 and TRBJ2-2, with D tentatively TRBD2 (5 bases). Germline V gives CDR1 SGHTA, CDR2 FQGTGA. V was trimmed by 8 bases and J by 4 bases, leaving 17 bases between them. CDR3 length: 15 residues. CDR3 coding DNA: TGTGCCAGCGCAGGAGGAACGAGCTCCACCGGGGAGCTGTTTTTT. Encoded protein: CASAGGTSSTGELFF.

The table lists this clone with a count of one. J is TRBJ2-1 and V is TRBV5-6, with 9 nucleotides matching TRBD1. Germline CDR1 and CDR2: SGHDT and YYEEEE. V gave up 6 bases and J gave up 5 bases; unmatched junction bases: 9. The CDR3 runs to 15 residues. Here the CDR3 reads CASTHQGQGHNEQFF. In DNA form, the CDR3 reads TGTGCCAGCACCCATCAGGGACAGGGCCACAATGAGCAGTTCTTC. The whole variable domain, remainder taken from reference TRBV5-6 and TRBJ2-1, is DAGVTQSPTHLIKTRGQQVTLRCSPKSGHDTVSWYQQALGQGPQFIFQYYEEEERQRGNFPDRFSGHQFPNYSSELNVNALLLGDSALYLCASTHQGQGHNEQFFGPGTRLTVL.

The CDR3 loop reads CASSPGVRPNYGYTF. The CDR3 nucleotides read TGTGCCAGCAGCCCCGGCGTGAGACCAAACTATGGCTACACCTTC. This sequence joins TRBV5-6 and TRBJ1-2; no clear D. The CDR3 loop spans 15 amino acids. Germline CDR1 SGHDT, CDR2 YYEEEE. V dropped 4 bases and J dropped 2 bases, with 15 bases sitting between them.

The chain couples TRBV18 to TRBJ2-5; 8 nucleotides agree with TRBD1. In germline, CDR1 is KGHSH, CDR2 LQKENI. CDR3 length: 15 residues. With 1 base clipped from V and 2 bases from J, the junction kept 3 bases outside the gene matches. CDR3 sequence reads: CASSPRTGLQETQYF. In DNA, the CDR3 is TGTGCCAGCTCACCACGGACAGGGTTACAAGAGACCCAGTACTTC.

The chain's CDR3 is CASSVGMGARETQYF. CDR3 DNA: TGTGCCAGCAGCGTTGGTATGGGGGCGCGGGAGACCCAGTACTTC. This chain uses TRBV7-3 with TRBJ2-5, with D possibly being TRBD1 (6 bases). The CDR3 extends over 15 amino acids. The germline V gene encodes CDR1 SGHTA and CDR2 FQGTGA. Trimming cost V 5 bases and J 5 bases, with 18 bases left between them.